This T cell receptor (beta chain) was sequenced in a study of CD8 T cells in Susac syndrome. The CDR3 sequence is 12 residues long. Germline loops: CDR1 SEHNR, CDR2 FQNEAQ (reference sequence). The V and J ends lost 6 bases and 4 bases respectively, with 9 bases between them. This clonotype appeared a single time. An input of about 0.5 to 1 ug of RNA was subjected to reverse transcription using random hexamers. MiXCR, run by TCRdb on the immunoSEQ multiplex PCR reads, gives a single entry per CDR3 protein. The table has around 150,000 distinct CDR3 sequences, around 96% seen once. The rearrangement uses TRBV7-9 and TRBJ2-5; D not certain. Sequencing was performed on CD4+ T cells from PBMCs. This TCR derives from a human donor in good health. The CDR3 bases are TGTGCCAGCAGGCAAAGGAGAGAGACCCAGTACTTC. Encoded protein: CASRQRRETQYF.